This T cell receptor beta chain was recorded in a study of T cell responses to AZD1222 COVID-19 vaccine. Study information: Whether given at about 4 or about 12 weeks, second doses were pooled. Study-wide points: An increase in Spike-specific TCR breadth and depth was observed after two AZD1222 doses. Donors, mostly white British, included more females; clonal diversity was possibly underestimated. All repertoire sampling was performed exclusively after the peak T cell response.

Sequencing used immunoSEQ multiplex PCR; TCRdb keeps in-frame clones, though not all of them. This repertoire shows under 150,000 clones, around 90% found once; its top ten account for 25% to 35%. CDR1 is GTSNPN, CDR2 SVGIG, per germline (reference sequence). J was trimmed by 8 bases and V by 1 base; bases with no gene match: 3. The CDR3 is 13 residues long. Comment on this clone: Its antigen is not identified.

The chain recombines TRBV30 with TRBJ2-4; 9 nucleotides align to TRBD1. Here the sequenced sample was peripheral blood, taken on day 0 of AZD1222 vaccination. The clonotype comes from an adult in good health. Written as DNA, the CDR3 is TGTGCCTGGAGTGGGACAGGGGTGGACATTCAGTACTTC. This gives the protein CAWSGTGVDIQYF.